This TCR beta chain was profiled in a study of T cell responses to AZD1222 COVID-19 vaccine. Study-wide results and caveats: Across the whole spike, CD4 TCRs peaked at regions 160-218 and 743-854.

Trimming removed 4 bases at V and 0 bases at J, with 5 bases between. The CDR3 loop spans 13 amino acids. The germline V gene encodes CDR1 LNHDA and CDR2 SQIVND (reference sequence). Clones were read by immunoSEQ multiplex PCR, and TCRdb kept only the in-frame ones, dropping some. The sample includes about 86,000 clones, about 88% of them seen just once. Notes on this clone: The antigen is unknown.

The receptor comes from an adult in good health. Specimen: peripheral blood, collected on day 0 of AZD1222 vaccination. V gene TRBV19 combines with J gene TRBJ2-3; D uncertain. The CDR3 DNA is TGTGCCAGTAGTAAGGTCAGCACAGATACGCAGTATTTT. Residues: CASSKVSTDTQYF.